The subject of this entry is one T cell receptor (beta chain). Generated by immunoSEQ multiplex PCR, the TCRdb table keeps only in-frame clones and is missing some. The sample has around 340,000 clones; approximately 95% are singletons. The data derive from a study of shared T cell receptors in the human thymus. V shed 4 bases and J 6 bases; nucleotides not matched to a gene: 7. Germline V CDR1 and CDR2: SGHTA, FQGNSA. This CDR3 is built from 15 residues. Specimen: thymocytes. This sequence originates from a human donor. The V gene is TRBV7-2, the J gene TRBJ1-5; 9 bases line up with TRBD1. The CDR3 sequence is CASSSQQGAGQPQHF. The DNA of the CDR3 is TGTGCCAGCAGCTCACAACAGGGGGCGGGTCAGCCCCAGCATTTT. Full variable domain (outside the CDR3, taken from reference TRBV7-2 and TRBJ1-5): GAGVSQSPSNKVTEKGKDVELRCDPISGHTALYWYRQSLGQGLEFLIYFQGNSAPDKSGLPSDRFSAERTGGSVSTLTIQRTQQEDSAVYLCASSSQQGAGQPQHFGDGTRLSIL.